This entry features one T cell receptor beta chain sequence. Antigen specificity is unknown. The data were obtained in a study of T cell responses to AZD1222 COVID-19 vaccine. Study-level background: Second-dose groups at about 4 or about 12 weeks were pooled. Findings and caveats of the study: Recipients of AZD1222 seropositive at baseline numbered only 5 to 7.

Only in-frame clones appear in the TCRdb table, and some are missing; sequencing was by immunoSEQ multiplex PCR. The table shows some 140,000 clones, with more than 85% occurring only once. The CDR3 sequence is 17 residues long. V dropped 4 bases and J dropped 1; count of bases not matched to a gene: 4. Germline values: CDR1 MNHEY, CDR2 SMNVEV (reference sequence). The sample was peripheral blood, taken on day 0 of AZD1222 vaccination. The clonotype originates from an adult in good health. V usage is TRBV27 and J usage is TRBJ2-7; 16 nucleotides align to TRBD2. Written as DNA, the CDR3 is TGTGCCAGCAGTTCGGGACTAGCGGGAGGGTGGTCCTACGAGCAGTACTTC. It codes for CASSSGLAGGWSYEQYF.